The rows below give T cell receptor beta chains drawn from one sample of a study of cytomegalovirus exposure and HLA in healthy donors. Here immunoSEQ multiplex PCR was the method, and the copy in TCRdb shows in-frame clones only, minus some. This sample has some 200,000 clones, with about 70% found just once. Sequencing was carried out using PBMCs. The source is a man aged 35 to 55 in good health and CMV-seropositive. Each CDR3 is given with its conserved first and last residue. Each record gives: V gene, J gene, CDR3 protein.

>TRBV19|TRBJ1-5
CASSSGWGQPQHF
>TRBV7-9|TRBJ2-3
CASSSPGTDTQYF
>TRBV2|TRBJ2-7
CASIYGQGSYEQYF
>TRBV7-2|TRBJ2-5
CASSTQRGGGTQYF
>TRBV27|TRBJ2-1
CASILRDSRNEQFF
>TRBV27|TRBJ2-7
CASSLSGSGNEQYF
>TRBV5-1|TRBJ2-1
CASSLLGLTTYNEQFF
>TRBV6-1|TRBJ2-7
CASSEERDLEQYF
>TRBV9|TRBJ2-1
CASSARGDSYNEQFF
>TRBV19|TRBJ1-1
CASSMDRVEAFF
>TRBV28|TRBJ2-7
CASSLRTAYEQYF
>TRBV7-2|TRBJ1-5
CASSLGPPSRGPQPQHF
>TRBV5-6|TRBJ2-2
CASSSESWGHTGELFF
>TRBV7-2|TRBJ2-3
CASSSAGGTDTQYF
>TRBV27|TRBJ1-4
CASSSGGTDEKLFF
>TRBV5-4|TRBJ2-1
CASSRPAGDNEQFF
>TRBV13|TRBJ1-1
CASSLYRNTEAFF
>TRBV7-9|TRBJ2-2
CASSLSSGELFF
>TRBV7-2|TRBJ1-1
CASSLDGAVPEAFF
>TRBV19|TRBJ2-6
CASSIYGLAGANVLTF
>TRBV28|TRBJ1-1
CATFTAGDRNTEAFF
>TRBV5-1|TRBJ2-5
CASSLTSGGRGETQYF
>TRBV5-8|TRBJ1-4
CASSRTATNEKLFF
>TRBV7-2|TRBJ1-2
CASGGGTANYGYTF
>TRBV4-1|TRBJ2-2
CASSQGDRNTGELFF
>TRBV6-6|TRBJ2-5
CASQGGVETQYF
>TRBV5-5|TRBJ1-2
CASSLGGGYYGYTF
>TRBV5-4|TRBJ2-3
CASSGGTLGTDTQYF
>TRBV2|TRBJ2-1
CASSRGGLGYNEQFF
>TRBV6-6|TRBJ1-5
CASSSYGYNQPQHF
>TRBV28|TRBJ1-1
CASSPEDIAVAFF
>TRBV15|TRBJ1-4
CATSPYTNEKLFF
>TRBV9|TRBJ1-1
CASSVVSWGDTEAFF
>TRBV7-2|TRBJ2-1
CASSLEGNGEQFF
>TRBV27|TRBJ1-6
CASSLYWTGQSSYNSPLHF
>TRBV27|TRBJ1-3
CASRPGRGSGNTIYF
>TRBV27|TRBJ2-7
CASSFGQGNEQYF
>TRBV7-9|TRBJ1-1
CASSLVPGGNTEAFF
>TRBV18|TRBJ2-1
CASSPGQATYNEQFF
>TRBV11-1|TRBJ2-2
CASSLARGVYTGELFF
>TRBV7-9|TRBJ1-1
CASSFTGSPEAFF
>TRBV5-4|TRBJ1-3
CASSQDRPSSGNTIYF
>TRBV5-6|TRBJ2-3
CASSRQGRSADTQYF
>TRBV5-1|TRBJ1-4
CASSSRGQAESEKLFF
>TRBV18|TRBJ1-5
CASSPAGGNQPQHF
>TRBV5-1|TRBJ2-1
CASSPLTGTLSYNEQFF
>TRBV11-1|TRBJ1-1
CASSLGLGPENTEAFF
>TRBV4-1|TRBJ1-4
CASSPAVNEKLFF
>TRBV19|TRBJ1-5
CASSIGRGGSQPQHF
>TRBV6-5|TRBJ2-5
CASSYDFGVPQYF
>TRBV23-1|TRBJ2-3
CASNPRGGQYF
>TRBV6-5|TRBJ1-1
CASSRGQGNTEAFF
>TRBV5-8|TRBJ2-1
CASRPASGGGIEQFF
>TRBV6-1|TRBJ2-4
CASNPGQVDIQYF
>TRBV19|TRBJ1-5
CASTPGPYGGSQHF
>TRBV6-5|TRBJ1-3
CASSSGVSGNTIYF
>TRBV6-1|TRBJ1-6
CASFQGSNSPLHF
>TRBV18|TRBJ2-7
CASSGTGATYEQYF
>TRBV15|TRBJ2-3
CATSRGGAGTDTQYF
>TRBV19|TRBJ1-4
CASSSATSTTNRVHNEKLFF